Following are 25 T cell receptor beta chains from one sample sequenced in a study of human T cells and chemical hapten exposure. The sample's time point: patch test 1, 2 weeks after DPC sensitization. Treatment here: therapeutic diphenylcyclopropenone sensitization with weekly scalp DPC. TCRdb fed the RACE reads into MiXCR, producing one record per CDR3 protein. The data hold 70,000 to 100,000 distinct CDR3 sequences, with roughly 7.2% observed a single time. The sequencing here drew on whole blood, taken in connection with sensitization to the hapten diphenylcyclopropenone (DPC). The origin of the receptors is a woman in her 30s with alopecia areata. Some clones in this sample may be carry-over from other donors' samples.

The J gene is TRBJ1-1, the V gene TRBV7-9, with D maybe TRBD1 (6 bases). V lost 5 bases, J lost 5 bases, and 18 bases lay in between. In germline, CDR1 is SEHNR, CDR2 FQNEAQ (reference sequence). This CDR3 is 15 amino acids long. CDR3 region: CASSPQGQGKTEAFF. CDR3 nucleotide sequence: TGTGCCAGCAGCCCGCAGGGGCAAGGGAAGACTGAAGCTTTCTTT.

In regard to this clonotype: A much larger clone lies one base from this, so it may be a read error. The CDR3: CGARHTGKNTEAFF. The CDR3 nucleotides are TGCGGTGCTAGACATACAGGGAAGAACACTGAAGCTTTCTTT. V gene TRBV20-1 combines with J gene TRBJ1-1, with a tentative D call TRBD1 (6 bases). The CDR3 is 14 amino acids. Germline V gene sequence: CDR1 DFQATT, CDR2 SNEGSKA (reference sequence).

The sample holds many counts of this clonotype. The chain recombines TRBV9 with TRBJ2-2; D is tentatively TRBD1 or TRBD2 (5 bases each). This CDR3 has 16 amino acids. Per the germline V gene, CDR1 is SGDLS and CDR2 is YYNGEE. Trimming removed 3 bases at V and 6 bases at J, with 18 bases between. The CDR3 DNA sequence: TGTGCCAGCAGCGCGGGGCTGAACCCGAAGGCCGGGGAGCTGTTTTTT. Its protein product is CASSAGLNPKAGELFF.

As concerns this clonotype: A read error may be the cause here, since a much bigger clone is one base away. This chain joins TRBV3-1 and TRBJ2-5; 9 nucleotides match TRBD2. Per the germline V gene, CDR1 is LGHDT and CDR2 is YNNKEL (reference sequence). The CDR3 extends over 16 amino acids. The CDR3 reads CVSSQLDGTSKETQYF. For the CDR3, the DNA is TGTGTCAGCAGCCAACTGGACGGGACTAGCAAAGAGACCCAGTACTTC.

This clonotype was counted at least ten times. This chain connects TRBV7-9 to TRBJ2-1; D call uncertain. V dropped 3 bases and J dropped 9 bases, with 18 bases sitting between them. Germline CDR1 is SEHNR and CDR2 is FQNEAQ (reference sequence). This CDR3 has 15 residues. CDR3 coding DNA: TGTGCCAGCAGCTTCTCTTCCGGTTATAGTGTTGAGCAGTTCTTC. Amino acids: CASSFSSGYSVEQFF.

The CDR3, as DNA: TGTGCCAGCTCAACAGCGAAAGACCAAGAGACCCAGTACTTC. Amino acids: CASSTAKDQETQYF. This sequence joins TRBV18 and TRBJ2-5; no reliable D call. This CDR3 region has 14 residues. Trimming left V 5 bases short and J 0 bases short, with 10 bases between. Germline V gives CDR1 KGHSH, CDR2 LQKENI.

This clonotype appeared a few times. V and J are TRBV20-1 and TRBJ2-1, with 8 bases fitting TRBD2. CDR3 size: 17 residues. Looked up from germline, CDR1 is DFQATT and CDR2 is SNEGSKA (reference sequence). J lost 0 bases, V lost 2 bases, and 9 bases had no gene match. Here the CDR3 DNA reads TGCAGTGCTAGAATGGTGACGGGGGGGAGCTCCTACAATGAGCAGTTCTTC. The encoded protein is CSARMVTGGSSYNEQFF.

This clonotype showed up just a few times. This rearrangement joins TRBV19 to TRBJ2-1, with TRBD2 matching over 11 bases. CDR1 is LNHDA, CDR2 SQIVND, per germline (reference sequence). With V trimmed by 8 bases and J by 7 bases, 13 bases remained unmatched. The CDR3 length is 16 residues. The CDR3 spells CASHLAGGPLRNEQFF. The CDR3 DNA reads TGTGCCAGTCATCTAGCGGGGGGACCTCTGAGGAATGAGCAGTTCTTC.

This clonotype has a count of ten or more. The J gene is TRBJ2-5, the V gene TRBV29-1, with TRBD1 identical over 8 bases. The V gene end was trimmed by 4 bases and the J gene end by 5 bases; junction bases not matched to a gene: 12. This CDR3 is built from 15 residues. From germline, CDR1 is SQVTM and CDR2 ANQGSEA. Here the CDR3 reads CSVVPLGQVQETQYF. CDR3 DNA sequence: TGCAGCGTTGTACCGTTGGGACAGGTCCAGGAGACCCAGTACTTC.

The sample holds a few counts of this clonotype. The chain uses TRBV20-1 and TRBJ2-1; TRBD2 matches 8 bases. V shed 2 bases, J shed 4 bases, and the junction held 19 bases outside the gene matches. Germline assignment: CDR1 DFQATT and CDR2 SNEGSKA (reference sequence). The CDR3 has 19 residues. The CDR3 DNA sequence: TGCAGTGCTAGATCCCCCATTGCCTTGGGAGCGGGGGTTTACAATGAGCAGTTCTTC. The encoded protein is CSARSPIALGAGVYNEQFF.

This clonotype has more than one count but fewer than ten. V and J are TRBV20-1 and TRBJ1-1; D gene unclear. The CDR3 is 19 residues long. Per the germline V gene, CDR1 is DFQATT and CDR2 is SNEGSKA (reference sequence). V was clipped by 0 bases and J by 7 bases, with 30 bases between them. CDR3: CSARDDPSDSAQFLGEAFF. CDR3 bases: TGCAGTGCTAGAGATGACCCCAGCGATAGCGCGCAGTTTCTGGGTGAAGCTTTCTTT.

This clonotype is a singleton in its sample. One junction end does not reproduce the germline sequence, and a read error may be involved. The chain recombines TRBV29-1 with TRBJ2-3; TRBD1 matches at 8 bases. Looked up from germline, CDR1 is SQVTM and CDR2 is ANQGSEA. The CDR3 is 16 amino acids. The CDR3 is CSVSRDTGGSTDTHYF. CDR3 sequence (DNA): TGCAGCGTGAGCCGGGACACAGGGGGAAGCACAGATACGCATTATTTT.

This chain connects TRBV11-2 to TRBJ1-1, with D uncertain. Germline CDR1 is SGHAT and CDR2 is FQNNGV. The CDR3 consists of 15 residues. V was clipped by 5 bases and J by 1 base, with 14 bases between them. CDR3 loop: CASSPRINKNTEAFF. In nucleotides, the CDR3 is TGTGCCAGCAGCCCCCGGATAAATAAGAACACTGAAGCTTTCTTT. Combining the CDR3 with reference TRBV11-2 and TRBJ1-1 gives the whole variable domain EAGVAQSPRYKIIEKRQSVAFWCNPISGHATLYWYQQILGQGPKLLIQFQNNGVVDDSQLPKDRFSAERLKGVDSTLKIQPAKLEDSAVYLCASSPRINKNTEAFFGQGTRLTVV.

The V and J genes are TRBV6-6 and TRBJ1-5; weak D call: TRBD1 (6 bases). Between the trimmed V and J ends, which lost 7 bases and 3 bases, there was a span of 10 bases. Per the germline V gene, CDR1 is MNHNY and CDR2 is SVGAGI (reference sequence). This CDR3 is built from 13 residues. The CDR3 spells CASIKGDNQPQHF. The CDR3 DNA is TGTGCCAGCATTAAGGGGGACAATCAGCCCCAGCATTTT.

There are a few counts of this clonotype. The chain employs TRBV7-9 and TRBJ1-6; TRBD1 matches 7 bases. CDR3 length: 15 amino acids. The germline gives CDR1 SEHNR, CDR2 FQNEAQ (reference sequence). V dropped 1 base and J dropped 6; count of bases not matched to a gene: 3. CDR3: CASSLGTGANSPLHF. The CDR3, as DNA: TGTGCCAGCAGCTTAGGCACAGGGGCTAATTCACCCCTCCACTTT. The full variable domain, completed using reference TRBV7-9 and TRBJ1-6, is DTGVSQNPRHKITKRGQNVTFRCDPISEHNRLYWYRQTLGQGPEFLTYFQNEAQLEKSRLLSDRFSAERPKGSFSTLEIQRTEQGDSAMYLCASSLGTGANSPLHFGNGTRLTVT.

The rearrangement joins TRBV5-1 to TRBJ1-1; D unclear. Germline CDR1 and CDR2: SGHRS and YFSETQ. The ends were cut back, 2 bases at V and 4 bases at J, with 18 bases in the middle. This CDR3 region has 16 residues. The CDR3 sequence: CASSFRSAPDPTEAFF. Written as DNA, the CDR3 is TGCGCCAGCAGCTTTCGTTCAGCACCCGATCCCACTGAAGCTTTCTTT.

The rearrangement uses TRBV30 and TRBJ1-5, with D tentatively TRBD1 (5 bases). The CDR3 runs to 15 residues. Germline V gene lookup returns CDR1 GTSNPN and CDR2 SVGIG (reference sequence). Trimming took off 2 bases at V and 3 bases at J, with 14 bases between the two ends. As DNA, the CDR3 is TGTGCCTGGAGTTTGAGGGACCGATTCAATCAGCCCCAGCATTTT. Its protein is CAWSLRDRFNQPQHF.

This clonotype was counted many times. V and J are TRBV6-4 and TRBJ2-2; 9 bases line up with TRBD2. Germline V CDR1 and CDR2: MRHNA, SNTAGT. The CDR3 has 17 amino acids. The V and J ends lost 3 bases and 1 base, in that order; junction bases with no gene match: 6. The CDR3 here is CASSDIPAGGNTGELFF. The DNA of the CDR3 is TGTGCCAGCAGTGATATACCAGCGGGGGGGAACACCGGGGAGCTGTTTTTT.

CDR3 amino acids: CAWTTGGDGYTF. The CDR3 DNA is TGTGCCTGGACGACAGGAGGGGATGGCTACACCTTC. This chain uses TRBV30 with TRBJ1-2; a possible D gene is TRBD1 (6 bases). Deletions cut 4 bases from V and 6 bases from J, with 12 bases between. This CDR3 has 12 amino acids. Germline V CDR1 and CDR2: GTSNPN, SVGIG (reference sequence). Based on the CDR3 plus reference TRBV30 and TRBJ1-2, the full variable domain is SQTIHQWPATLVQPVGSPLSLECTVEGTSNPNLYWYRQAAGRGLQLLFYSVGIGQISSEVPQNLSASRPQDRQFILSSKKLLLSDSGFYLCAWTTGGDGYTFGSGTRLTVV.

This clonotype was observed many times. The V and J genes are TRBV25-1 and TRBJ2-2; the D gene is possibly TRBD2 (5 bases). Germline-derived CDR1 and CDR2 are MGHDK and SYGVNS. Deletions cut 6 bases from V and 4 bases from J, with 9 bases between. This CDR3 has 13 amino acids. CDR3 sequence reads: CASRRRGTGELFF. The CDR3 DNA reads as TGTGCCAGCAGAAGACGGGGCACCGGGGAGCTGTTTTTT.

This chain uses TRBV7-2 with TRBJ1-2, with D unresolved. Germline CDR1 SGHTA, CDR2 FQGNSA. This CDR3 contains 15 residues. Trimming stripped 4 bases from V and 5 bases from J, with 17 bases between. The CDR3 DNA is TGTGCCAGCAGCTCCCGGGTCGAAGCGACGTATGGCTACACCTTC. Its protein product is CASSSRVEATYGYTF.

Turning to this clonotype: Just one base apart from a much larger clone, this may be a read error. The gene calls are TRBV12-3 or TRBV12-4 and TRBJ1-6, with 10 bases that match TRBD1. This CDR3 region has 16 residues. CDR3 residues: CASSTGQGGYNSPLNF. CDR3 nucleotides: TGTGCCAGCAGTACCGGACAGGGGGGCTATAATTCACCCCTCAACTTT.

Here the CDR3 reads CSAWEEKLFF. The DNA for the CDR3 is TGCAGTGCTTGGGAGGAAAAACTGTTTTTT. The chain combines TRBV20-1 with TRBJ1-4, with D hard to call. The CDR3 extends over 10 amino acids. Germline-derived CDR1 and CDR2 are DFQATT and SNEGSKA (reference sequence). Trimming removed 5 bases at V and 8 bases at J, with 6 bases between.

This clonotype was observed a few times. The gene calls are TRBV20-1 and TRBJ2-7; the match to TRBD2 covers 8 bases. This CDR3 spans 14 amino acids. Germline CDR1 DFQATT, CDR2 SNEGSKA (reference sequence). The V and J ends lost 6 bases and 1 base, in that order; junction bases with no gene match: 8. In DNA form, the CDR3 reads TGCAGTGCCGGGGGGGGGGTCCCATCCTACGAGCAGTACTTC. Translation: CSAGGGVPSYEQYF.

This CDR3 reads CASSQEGGTAQPQHF. In DNA, the CDR3 is TGTGCCAGCAGCCAAGAGGGGGGAACAGCTCAGCCCCAGCATTTT. This chain joins TRBV3-1 and TRBJ1-5; tentatively, D is TRBD1 (5 bases). The V end lost 0 bases, the J end lost 6 bases, and 12 bases lay between the germline ends. Germline V gene data show CDR1 as LGHDT and CDR2 as YNNKEL (reference sequence). This CDR3 spans 15 amino acids.